A selection of T cell receptor beta chains follows, all from one sample in a study of cytomegalovirus exposure and HLA in healthy donors. The repertoire was sequenced with immunoSEQ multiplex PCR; TCRdb's copy has only in-frame clones and lacks some. The data hold about 74,000 clones, with approximately 94% observed a single time. The source material was PBMCs. The receptors originated from a woman aged 18-29 years in good health and CMV-seropositive. CDR3s include the opening cysteine and the closing phenylalanine or tryptophan. Fields, in order: D gene, J gene, clone size, V gene, CDR3 protein, CDR3 DNA. The D gene is left open where the match is weak. Clone size is stated in some rows and not others, as once, few, many or a class when expanded.

TRBD1	TRBJ2-3	.	TRBV10-3	CATADRPDTQYF	TGTGCCACTGCGGACAGGCCAGATACGCAGTATTTT
.	TRBJ1-3	.	TRBV7-6	CASSSTQGLIGNTIYF	TGTGCCAGCAGCTCAACCCAGGGACTGATTGGAAACACCATATATTTT
.	TRBJ2-3	.	TRBV21-1	CASNGKRGQGAIDTQYF	TGTGCCAGCAACGGTAAGCGGGGACAGGGGGCCATAGATACGCAGTATTTT
.	TRBJ2-2	.	TRBV21-1	CASSKAGSSGREDTGELFF	TGTGCCAGCAGCAAAGCGGGGTCTAGCGGGAGGGAGGACACCGGGGAGCTGTTTTTT
.	TRBJ2-3	.	TRBV5-6	CASSHSSARSTDTQYF	TGTGCCAGCAGCCACTCTAGCGCAAGATCCACAGATACGCAGTATTTT
TRBD2	TRBJ2-1	.	TRBV2	CASSAPAGESVNEQFF	TGTGCCAGCAGTGCCCCCGCGGGAGAAAGTGTGAATGAGCAGTTCTTC
TRBD1	TRBJ2-5	.	TRBV27	CASSSPGQGKETQYF	TGTGCCAGCAGTTCCCCGGGACAGGGGAAAGAGACCCAGTACTTC
.	TRBJ1-1	.	TRBV5-1	CASSLGRGDTEAFF	TGCGCCAGCAGCTTGGGAAGGGGTGACACTGAAGCTTTCTTT
TRBD1	TRBJ1-2	.	TRBV4-1	CASSQDFPPGQGAIYGYTF	TGCGCCAGCAGCCAAGATTTCCCCCCCGGACAGGGGGCCATCTATGGCTACACCTTC
TRBD2	TRBJ2-1	.	TRBV29-1	CSVHGTSGYNEQFF	TGCAGCGTTCACGGGACTAGCGGTTACAATGAGCAGTTCTTC
.	TRBJ2-1	.	TRBV30	CAWSVAGGINEQFF	TGTGCCTGGAGTGTAGCAGGGGGGATCAATGAGCAGTTCTTC
.	TRBJ1-2	.	TRBV29-1	CSVVQSIYGYTF	TGCAGCGTTGTACAGTCCATCTATGGCTACACCTTC
TRBD2	TRBJ2-1	.	TRBV19	CASSDDPGLAGVNEQFF	TGTGCCAGTAGTGACGACCCAGGACTAGCGGGAGTTAATGAGCAGTTCTTC
TRBD2	TRBJ2-1	.	TRBV29-1	CSVTKAGVAYNEQFF	TGCAGCGTAACCAAAGCGGGAGTGGCCTACAATGAGCAGTTCTTC
.	TRBJ1-2	.	TRBV5-1	CASSLAGLDGYGYTF	TGCGCCAGCAGCTTGGCCGGGTTAGACGGGTACGGCTACACCTTC
.	TRBJ2-5	.	TRBV4-1	CASSQVTDQETQYF	TGCGCCAGCAGCCAAGTGACAGATCAAGAGACCCAGTACTTC
TRBD1	TRBJ1-5	.	TRBV4-1	CASSQEDRGQPYSNQPQHF	TGCGCCAGCAGCCAAGAAGACAGGGGGCAGCCCTACTCGAATCAGCCCCAGCATTTT
TRBD1	TRBJ2-3	once	TRBV2	CASTWDSRTDTQYF	TGTGCCAGCACTTGGGACAGCCGCACAGATACGCAGTATTTT
.	TRBJ2-3	.	TRBV11-2	CASSPRLDSTDTQYF	TGTGCCAGCAGCCCCCGACTAGATAGCACAGATACGCAGTATTTT
TRBD1	TRBJ2-5	.	TRBV7-2	CASSFNRGQETQYF	TGTGCCAGCAGCTTTAACAGGGGGCAAGAGACCCAGTACTTC
TRBD1	TRBJ1-4	.	TRBV2	CASSSKDRVGDEKLFF	TGTGCCAGCAGTTCAAAAGACAGGGTAGGGGATGAAAAACTGTTTTTT
TRBD1	TRBJ2-3	.	TRBV7-8	CASLLGTGVDTQYF	TGTGCCAGCCTTCTCGGGACAGGGGTCGATACGCAGTATTTT
.	TRBJ2-7	.	TRBV7-2	CASSRDTNYEQYF	TGTGCCAGCAGTCGGGACACCAACTACGAGCAGTACTTC
TRBD1	TRBJ1-2	.	TRBV9	CASSPGTAYGYTF	TGTGCCAGCAGCCCCGGGACAGCGTATGGCTACACCTTC
TRBD1	TRBJ1-6	.	TRBV5-4	CASSLEAGTGGRSPLHF	TGTGCCAGCAGCTTAGAGGCCGGGACAGGGGGCCGTTCACCCCTCCACTTT
.	TRBJ2-1	.	TRBV18	CASSPTTGSGGYNEQFF	TGTGCCAGCTCACCTACCACGGGTTCAGGAGGCTACAATGAGCAGTTCTTC
.	TRBJ1-5	.	TRBV30	CAWAREGGSPGPQHF	TGTGCCTGGGCGCGGGAGGGGGGCTCCCCGGGGCCCCAGCATTTT
.	TRBJ2-5	.	TRBV27	CASRPYSGDPAAETQYF	TGTGCCAGCAGACCTTATTCGGGGGACCCTGCGGCTGAGACCCAGTACTTC
.	TRBJ2-7	.	TRBV25-1	CASSEKGAKVPEQYF	TGTGCCAGCAGTGAGAAAGGGGCCAAAGTGCCCGAGCAGTACTTC
.	TRBJ1-2	.	TRBV19	CASSIDRSNYGYTF	TGTGCCAGTAGTATTGACAGATCTAACTATGGCTACACCTTC
.	TRBJ1-1	once	TRBV7-6	CASSSRRAGTEAFF	TGTGCCAGCAGCTCGAGGCGGGCAGGCACTGAAGCTTTCTTT
.	TRBJ2-4	.	TRBV9	CASSVDQRTNIQYF	TGTGCCAGCAGCGTAGATCAGCGGACAAACATTCAGTACTTC
.	TRBJ1-3	.	TRBV2	CASSVGQGRGNTIYF	TGTGCCAGCAGTGTAGGCCAGGGGAGAGGAAACACCATATATTTT
TRBD2	TRBJ2-4	once	TRBV30	CAWAETSGLNIQYF	TGTGCCTGGGCAGAGACTAGCGGGTTGAACATTCAGTACTTC
.	TRBJ2-7	.	TRBV11-2	CASSLGQSYEQYF	TGTGCCAGCAGCCTAGGACAGTCCTACGAGCAGTACTTC
.	TRBJ2-5	.	TRBV6-8	CASSPVIHSGETQYF	TGTGCCAGCAGCCCTGTCATCCACTCGGGGGAGACCCAGTACTTC
.	TRBJ1-3	.	TRBV9	CASSVAGSSENTIYF	TGTGCCAGCAGCGTAGCGGGGAGTTCTGAAAACACCATATATTTT
TRBD1	TRBJ2-5	.	TRBV19	CASSQGQGALETQYF	TGTGCCAGTAGTCAAGGACAGGGGGCATTGGAGACCCAGTACTTC
.	TRBJ1-4	.	TRBV4-2	CASSQERLSNEKLFF	TGTGCCAGCAGCCAAGAGAGGCTCTCTAATGAAAAACTGTTTTTT
.	TRBJ2-1	.	TRBV4-2	CASSQERFSYNEQFF	TGTGCCAGCAGCCAAGAGAGATTTTCCTACAATGAGCAGTTCTTC
TRBD2	TRBJ2-7	.	TRBV27	CASSFMGEGQYEQYF	TGTGCCAGCAGTTTCATGGGGGAGGGCCAGTACGAGCAGTACTTC
TRBD1	TRBJ1-5	.	TRBV5-6	CASSLLTGAGGANQPQHF	TGTGCCAGCAGCCTTTTAACAGGGGCCGGGGGGGCCAATCAGCCCCAGCATTTT
TRBD1	TRBJ1-2	.	TRBV27	CASSLQFDRAYGYTF	TGTGCCAGCAGTCTTCAATTCGACAGGGCCTATGGCTACACCTTC
TRBD1	TRBJ2-7	.	TRBV5-4	CASSYGTGFYEQYF	TGTGCCAGCTCCTACGGGACAGGGTTCTACGAGCAGTACTTC
.	TRBJ2-7	.	TRBV10-2	CASSESGQGAHEQYF	TGCGCCAGCAGTGAATCGGGACAAGGGGCCCACGAGCAGTACTTC
.	TRBJ1-5	.	TRBV4-2	CASSQSTKGRVGNQPQHF	TGTGCCAGCAGCCAAAGTACAAAGGGCAGGGTTGGCAATCAGCCCCAGCATTTT
TRBD2	TRBJ2-3	.	TRBV7-9	CASRLARDTQYF	TGTGCCAGCAGACTAGCGCGGGATACGCAGTATTTT
.	TRBJ1-1	.	TRBV19	CASSSTGNTEAFF	TGTGCCAGTAGCTCGACAGGGAACACTGAAGCTTTCTTT
TRBD1	TRBJ2-7	.	TRBV5-6	CASSPGQASYEQYF	TGTGCCAGCAGCCCGGGACAGGCTTCCTACGAGCAGTACTTC
.	TRBJ1-1	.	TRBV7-2	CASSLVNTEAFF	TGTGCCAGCAGCTTAGTAAACACTGAAGCTTTCTTT
TRBD2	TRBJ2-3	.	TRBV15	CATSRTPGTSGRGLTDTQYF	TGTGCCACCAGCAGAACGCCCGGGACTAGCGGGAGGGGACTCACAGATACGCAGTATTTT
.	TRBJ1-4	.	TRBV6-5	CASSYQGSELFF	TGTGCCAGCAGTTACCAGGGATCTGAACTGTTTTTT
.	TRBJ1-1	.	TRBV30	CAWRGLMNTEAFF	TGTGCCTGGAGGGGGCTAATGAACACTGAAGCTTTCTTT
TRBD2	TRBJ2-1	.	TRBV5-8	CASSLTSGSNEQFF	TGTGCCAGCAGCTTGACTAGCGGGAGTAATGAGCAGTTCTTC
TRBD1	TRBJ2-1	once	TRBV11-2	CASSPRGLVNEQFF	TGTGCCAGCAGCCCCAGGGGGCTAGTCAATGAGCAGTTCTTC
TRBD2	TRBJ2-7	.	TRBV6-1	CASGVAGTYEQYF	TGTGCCAGCGGGGTAGCGGGAACCTACGAGCAGTACTTC
TRBD1	TRBJ2-1	.	TRBV19	CASTRDRGVNEQFF	TGTGCCAGTACCCGGGACAGGGGGGTCAATGAGCAGTTCTTC
.	TRBJ2-3	.	TRBV6-1	CASSEAGGGGTTDTQYF	TGTGCCAGCAGTGAAGCAGGCGGTGGCGGTACCACAGATACGCAGTATTTT
.	TRBJ2-3	.	TRBV5-1	CASEGAVEDTQYF	TGCGCCAGCGAGGGAGCGGTAGAAGATACGCAGTATTTT
.	TRBJ1-1	.	TRBV2	CASSPLEGGAFF	TGTGCCAGCAGTCCATTAGAAGGCGGAGCTTTCTTT